This TCR beta chain was found in a study of blood T cell repertoires in COVID-19. Overall study: The origin of the acute and convalescent COVID-19 samples was the United States, Italy and Spain. PBMCs, B-cell-depleted T cells, or T cells were the source of the cDNA or gDNA that made up the material.

Authors' data handling: For nucleated cells, counts were estimated from reference gene primer amplification. Some clones are missing from TCRdb's copy, which holds only in-frame ones; the method was immunoSEQ multiplex PCR. The DNA was the basis for D and trimming; V, J and clone size are from that table. In the table there are roughly 51,000 clones, about 91% of which are singletons. CDR1 SGHTA and CDR2 FQGNSA come from the germline V gene. This CDR3 has 12 amino acids. Between the trimmed V and J ends, which lost 6 bases and 4 bases, there was a span of 9 bases. Sequencing was done on a sample of peripheral blood. The receptor comes from an older woman with active or convalescent COVID-19. The rearrangement links TRBV7-2 to TRBJ1-1, with D possibly being TRBD1 (5 bases). The DNA of the CDR3 is TGTGCCAGCAGTCGGGGGGGCACTGAAGCTTTCTTT. This encodes CASSRGGTEAFF.